The entry below describes one T cell receptor beta chain. This sample was taken from a study of blood T cell repertoires in COVID-19. The assay was immunoSEQ multiplex PCR, and TCRdb's table has in-frame clones only and misses some. In the table there are just under 350,000 clones, around nine tenths of which are singletons. This CDR3 contains 13 residues. V lost 6 bases to trimming and J lost 4 bases; unmatched junction nucleotides: 3. Germline V gene data show CDR1 as SNHLY and CDR2 as FYNNEI. Sequencing was carried out using peripheral blood. The TCR was taken from a woman aged 18-35 years who had recovered from COVID-19. The chain uses TRBV2 and TRBJ1-5; TRBD1 matches at 7 bases. The CDR3 DNA reads as TGTGCCAGCAGGGGGACAGCAAATCAGCCCCAGCATTTT. Protein sequence: CASRGTANQPQHF.